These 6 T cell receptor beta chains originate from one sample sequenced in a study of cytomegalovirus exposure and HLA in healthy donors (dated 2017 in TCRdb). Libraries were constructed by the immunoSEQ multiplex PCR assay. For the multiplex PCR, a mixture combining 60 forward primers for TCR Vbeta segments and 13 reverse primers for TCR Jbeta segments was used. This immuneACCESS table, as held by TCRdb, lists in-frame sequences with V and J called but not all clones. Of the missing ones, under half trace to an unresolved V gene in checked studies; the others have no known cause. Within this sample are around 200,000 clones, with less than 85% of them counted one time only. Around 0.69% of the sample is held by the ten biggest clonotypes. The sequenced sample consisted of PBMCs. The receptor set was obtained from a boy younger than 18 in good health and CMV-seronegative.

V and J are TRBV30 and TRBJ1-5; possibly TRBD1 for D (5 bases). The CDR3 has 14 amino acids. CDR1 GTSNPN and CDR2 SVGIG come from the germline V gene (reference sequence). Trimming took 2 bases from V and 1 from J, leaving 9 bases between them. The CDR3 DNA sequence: TGTGCCTGGAGTTTGTGGACAAGCAATCAGCCCCAGCATTTT. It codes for CAWSLWTSNQPQHF.

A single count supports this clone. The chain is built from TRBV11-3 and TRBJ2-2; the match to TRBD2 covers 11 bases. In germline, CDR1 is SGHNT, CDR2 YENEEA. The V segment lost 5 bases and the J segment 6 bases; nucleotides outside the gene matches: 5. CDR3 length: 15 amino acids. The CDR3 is CASSPGTSGPGELFF. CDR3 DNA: TGTGCCAGCAGCCCAGGGACTAGCGGCCCCGGGGAGCTGTTTTTT. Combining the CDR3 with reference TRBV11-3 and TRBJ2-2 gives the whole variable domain EAGVVQSPRYKIIEKKQPVAFWCNPISGHNTLYWYLQNLGQGPELLIRYENEEAVDDSQLPKDRFSAERLKGVDSTLKIQPAELGDSAVYLCASSPGTSGPGELFFGEGSRLTVL.

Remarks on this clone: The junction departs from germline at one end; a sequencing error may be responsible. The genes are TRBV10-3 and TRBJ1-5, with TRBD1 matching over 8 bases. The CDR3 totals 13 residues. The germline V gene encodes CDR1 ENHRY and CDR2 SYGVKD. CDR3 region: CAIRDRAGQSQHF. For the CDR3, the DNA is TGTGCCATCAGGGACAGGGCGGGTCAGTCCCAGCATTTT.

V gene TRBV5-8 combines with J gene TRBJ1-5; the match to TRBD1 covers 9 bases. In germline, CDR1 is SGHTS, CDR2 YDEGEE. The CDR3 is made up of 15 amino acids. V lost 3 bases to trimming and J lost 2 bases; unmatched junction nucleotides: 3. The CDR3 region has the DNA TGTGCCAGCAGCTATGGGGACAGGGGCAATCAGCCCCAGCATTTT. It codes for CASSYGDRGNQPQHF. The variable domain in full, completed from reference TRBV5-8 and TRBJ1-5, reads EAGVTQSPTHLIKTRGQQATLRCSPISGHTSVYWYQQALGLGLQFLLWYDEGEERNRGNFPPRFSGRQFPNYSSELNVNALELEDSALYLCASSYGDRGNQPQHFGDGTRLSIL.

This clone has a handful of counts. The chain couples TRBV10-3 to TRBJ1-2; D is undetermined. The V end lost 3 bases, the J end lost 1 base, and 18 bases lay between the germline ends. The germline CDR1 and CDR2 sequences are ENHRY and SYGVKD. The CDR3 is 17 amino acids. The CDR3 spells CAISDSEGESGNYGYTF. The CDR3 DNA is TGTGCCATCAGTGATAGTGAGGGAGAGTCCGGTAACTATGGCTACACCTTC.

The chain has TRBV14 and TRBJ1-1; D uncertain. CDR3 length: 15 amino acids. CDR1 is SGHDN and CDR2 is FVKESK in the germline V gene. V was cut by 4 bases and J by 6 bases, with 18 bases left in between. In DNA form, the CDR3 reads TGTGCCAGCAGCCTGGTTTCCAGCGCGAATGCTGAAGCTTTCTTT. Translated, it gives CASSLVSSANAEAFF. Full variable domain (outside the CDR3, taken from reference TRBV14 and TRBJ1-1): EAGVTQFPSHSVIEKGQTVTLRCDPISGHDNLYWYRRVMGKEIKFLLHFVKESKQDESGMPNNRFLAERTGGTYSTLKVQPAELEDSGVYFCASSLVSSANAEAFFGQGTRLTVV.